This section outlines one T cell receptor beta chain sequence together with its context. Its antigen is unknown. With 60 Vbeta and 13 Jbeta primers, the PCR was carried out. The method was immunoSEQ multiplex PCR; TCRdb's version includes in-frame clones alone and lacks a portion of them. The sample includes about 200,000 clones, about 87% of them seen just once. The sample is drawn from a study of cytomegalovirus exposure and HLA in healthy donors. Notes on the study in general: According to an earlier analysis, most TCR beta V segments yielded productive rearrangements about 87% or about 30% of the time.

J lost 3 bases, V lost 5 bases, and 13 bases had no gene match. There are 16 residues in the CDR3. Germline V gene lookup returns CDR1 SGHAT and CDR2 FQNNGV. The source is a woman in her late teens or twenties in good health and CMV-seronegative. The rearrangement links TRBV11-2 to TRBJ2-7; 7 bases align to TRBD1. Input material: PBMCs. CDR3 DNA sequence: TGTGCCAGCAGCCCTGATTGGGCAGGGGGTGGCTACGAGCAGTACTTC. It translates to CASSPDWAGGGYEQYF.